This T cell receptor (beta chain) was sequenced for a study of T cells after posttransplantation cyclophosphamide. Busulfan-fludarabine conditioning, marrow transplant, and cyclophosphamide on days +3 and +4 were administered. Using immunoSEQ multiplex PCR, the repertoire was profiled, and TCRdb retains in-frame clones only, with some absent. This repertoire holds about 1,900 clones, and none appear only once. In its sample, this clone was seen many times. CDR1 MNHEY and CDR2 SMNVEV come from the germline V gene (reference sequence). CDR3 length: 15 amino acids. The germline V and J ends were trimmed by 2 bases and 0 bases, with 7 bases remaining between them.

The receptor's source is a female patient in her forties who received an allogeneic stem cell transplant from a related donor, was CMV-positive, and had no GVHD. Some of the T cells might come from the graft donor. Material: PBMCs, obtained 32 days after allogeneic stem cell transplant with posttransplant cyclophosphamide. The rearrangement links TRBV27 to TRBJ2-2; tentative D call: TRBD1 (6 bases). For the CDR3, the DNA is TGTGCCAGCAGTTTAGCAGGGGCGAACACCGGGGAGCTGTTTTTT. Translation: CASSLAGANTGELFF.